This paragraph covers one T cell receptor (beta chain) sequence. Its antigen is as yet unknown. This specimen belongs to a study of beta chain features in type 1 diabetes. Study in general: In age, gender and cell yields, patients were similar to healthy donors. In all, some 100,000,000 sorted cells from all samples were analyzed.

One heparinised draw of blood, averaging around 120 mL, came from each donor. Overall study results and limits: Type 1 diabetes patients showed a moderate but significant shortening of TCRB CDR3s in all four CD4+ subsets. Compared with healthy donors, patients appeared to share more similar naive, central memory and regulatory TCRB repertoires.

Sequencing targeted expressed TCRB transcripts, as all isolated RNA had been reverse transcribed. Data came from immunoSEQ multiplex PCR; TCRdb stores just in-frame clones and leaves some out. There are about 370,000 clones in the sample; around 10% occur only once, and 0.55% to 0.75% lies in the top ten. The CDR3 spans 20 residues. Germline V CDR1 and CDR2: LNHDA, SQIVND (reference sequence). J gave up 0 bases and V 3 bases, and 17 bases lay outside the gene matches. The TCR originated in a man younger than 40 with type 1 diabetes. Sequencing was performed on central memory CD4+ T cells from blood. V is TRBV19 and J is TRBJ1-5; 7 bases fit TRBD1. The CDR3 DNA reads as TGTGCCAGTAGTATTGGAGGGGGCAGGTATTGGGGTGTTAGCAATCAGCCCCAGCATTTT. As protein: CASSIGGGRYWGVSNQPQHF.